Listed here are 17 T cell receptor beta chains from one sample, sequenced in a study of neurological immune-mediated disorders. TCRdb reanalysed the 5' RACE reads using MiXCR and keeps one entry per CDR3 protein. Among over 45,000 distinct CDR3 sequences listed, roughly 3.2% were seen once. Sequenced material: PBMCs. Receptors were obtained from a woman in her forties or fifties with multiple sclerosis.

This clonotype was detected many times. The V gene is TRBV28, the J gene TRBJ2-2; TRBD1 might be the D (5 bases). CDR3 length equals 19 residues. Germline lookup yields CDR1 MDHEN and CDR2 SYDVKM. V lost 1 base, J lost 0 bases, and 18 bases lay in between. The CDR3 sequence is CASSLFIFRETANTGELFF. The CDR3 DNA reads as TGTGCCAGCAGTTTATTTATTTTTCGAGAGACAGCGAACACCGGGGAGCTGTTTTTT.

This clonotype was seen at least ten times. The J gene is TRBJ2-3, the V gene TRBV6-1; D unclear. This CDR3 is built from 15 residues. V lost 5 bases and J lost 0, with 12 bases in between. Germline CDR1 reads MNHNS; CDR2 reads SASEGT. CDR3 loop: CASSPTTPSTDTQYF. The CDR3 DNA reads as TGTGCCAGCAGTCCCACGACACCTAGCACAGATACGCAGTATTTT.

Ten or more counts support this clonotype. The chain recombines TRBV6-5 with TRBJ1-1; TRBD1 agrees at 10 bases. The CDR3 length is 16 residues. V was clipped by 4 bases and J by 4 bases; unmatched bases: 9. Per the germline V gene, CDR1 is MNHEY and CDR2 is SVGAGI. The CDR3 is CASSFPPGQGRTEAFF. The CDR3 DNA sequence: TGTGCCAGCAGTTTCCCCCCGGGACAGGGGCGCACTGAAGCTTTCTTT.

This clonotype was seen repeatedly, ten times or more. The V and J genes are TRBV5-1 and TRBJ2-5; 10 positions agree with TRBD1. The V and J ends lost 4 bases and 1 base, in that order; junction bases with no gene match: 10. Germline CDR1 and CDR2: SGHRS and YFSETQ. The CDR3 has 17 residues. CDR3 residues: CASSPLRDRGPQETQYF. In nucleotides, the CDR3 is TGCGCCAGCAGCCCCCTCCGGGACAGGGGTCCCCAAGAGACCCAGTACTTC. Full variable domain (remainder filled in from reference TRBV5-1 and TRBJ2-5): KAGVTQTPRYLIKTRGQQVTLSCSPISGHRSVSWYQQTPGQGLQFLFEYFSETQRNKGNFPGRFSGRQFSNSRSEMNVSTLELGDSALYLCASSPLRDRGPQETQYFGPGTRLLVL.

The chain joins TRBV29-1 to TRBJ1-2; D is unclear. Trimming shortened V by 3 bases and J by 8 bases, and 10 bases separated the two germline ends. Germline lookup yields CDR1 SQVTM and CDR2 ANQGSEA. This CDR3 has 11 residues. CDR3 region: CSVDTGDGYTF. For the CDR3, the DNA is TGCAGCGTTGATACCGGCGACGGCTACACCTTC. Supplemented by reference TRBV29-1 and TRBJ1-2, the full variable domain reads SAVISQKPSRDICQRGTSLTIQCQVDSQVTMMFWYRQQPGQSLTLIATANQGSEATYESGFVIDKFPISRPNLTFSTLTVSNMSPEDSSIYLCSVDTGDGYTFGSGTRLTVV.

This clonotype was counted many times. This sequence joins TRBV20-1 and TRBJ2-3; D might be TRBD1 (6 bases). Germline V lookup: CDR1 DFQATT, CDR2 SNEGSKA (reference sequence). The CDR3 length is 15 residues. Trimming cost V 5 bases and J 3 bases, with 18 bases left between them. CDR3 residues: CSAQGSRGRTDTQYF. The DNA of the CDR3 is TGCAGTGCTCAAGGTTCCAGGGGAAGGACAGATACGCAGTATTTT.

In its sample, this clonotype ranks as medium-sized (0.01 to 0.1%). CDR3 bases: TGCGCCAGCAGCGAGCGGGCCGGCTGGTCTGAAGCTTTCTTT. It yields the protein CASSERAGWSEAFF. This chain joins TRBV5-1 and TRBJ1-1; no reliable D call. This CDR3 has 14 residues. The V end lost 4 bases, the J end lost 6 bases, and 16 bases lay between the germline ends. The germline CDR1 and CDR2 sequences are SGHRS and YFSETQ.

This clonotype was seen repeatedly, ten times or more. Written as DNA, the CDR3 is TGTGCCAGCAGCTTAGGACAGACAAACACCATATATTTT. Amino acids: CASSLGQTNTIYF. J is TRBJ1-3 and V is TRBV7-8; a weak D match, TRBD1 (5 bases). Germline V lookup: CDR1 SGHVS, CDR2 FQNEAQ. V was pared by 1 base and J by 6 bases, with 7 bases between. CDR3 length equals 13 residues.

This clonotype was seen many times. V usage is TRBV20-1 and J usage is TRBJ2-1; D not certain. Trimming took 0 bases from V and 3 from J, leaving 12 bases between them. Germline V CDR1 and CDR2: DFQATT, SNEGSKA (reference sequence). The CDR3 is 15 amino acids. Here the CDR3 reads CSARDSNRDYNEQFF. The CDR3 DNA sequence: TGCAGTGCTAGAGATTCGAATAGAGACTACAATGAGCAGTTCTTC.

This clonotype was observed at least ten times. The V call is TRBV5-1, the J call TRBJ1-4; D possibly corresponds to TRBD1 (6 bases). V was shortened by 5 bases and J by 2 bases, with 22 bases between the two germline ends. Germline lookup yields CDR1 SGHRS and CDR2 YFSETQ. The CDR3 covers 18 residues. The CDR3 DNA follows: TGCGCCAGCAGACAAGACAGGACATTTTCATCCACTAATGAAAAACTGTTTTTT. Translating gives CASRQDRTFSSTNEKLFF.

This clonotype was recorded at least ten times. The rearrangement uses TRBV20-1 and TRBJ1-1; maybe TRBD1 (6 bases). The CDR3 contains 12 residues. V was shortened by 0 bases and J by 9 bases, with 11 bases between the two germline ends. The V gene's germline CDR1 is DFQATT and CDR2 SNEGSKA (reference sequence). The chain's CDR3 is CSARDRGHQAFF. The CDR3 nucleotides are TGCAGTGCTAGAGATCGGGGGCACCAAGCTTTCTTT.

The sample holds many counts of this clonotype. This chain joins TRBV7-9 and TRBJ2-1, with D perhaps TRBD1 (5 bases). CDR1 is SEHNR and CDR2 is FQNEAQ in the germline V gene (reference sequence). Trimming shortened V by 1 base and J by 3 bases, and 7 bases separated the two germline ends. This CDR3 is built from 14 residues. CDR3 protein: CASSLGTNYNEQFF. The DNA for the CDR3 is TGTGCCAGCAGCTTAGGGACAAACTACAATGAGCAGTTCTTC.

This clonotype was detected many times. The chain joins TRBV5-1 to TRBJ2-7; 10 nucleotides align to TRBD1. Per the germline V gene, CDR1 is SGHRS and CDR2 is YFSETQ. The V gene end was trimmed by 8 bases and the J gene end by 1 base; junction bases not matched to a gene: 9. CDR3 length equals 15 residues. For the CDR3, the DNA is TGCGCCAGAAAAGACAGGGGGCCCTGGTCCTACGAGCAGTACTTC. Translation: CARKDRGPWSYEQYF.

This clonotype appeared many times. This chain joins TRBV7-9 and TRBJ2-7; 9 bases line up with TRBD1. V trimming: 5 bases; J trimming: 2 bases; junction bases outside the gene matches: 10. Germline V lookup: CDR1 SEHNR, CDR2 FQNEAQ (reference sequence). This CDR3 contains 16 residues. CDR3 amino acids: CASSIVVGTGPYEQYF. DNA of the CDR3: TGTGCCAGCAGCATCGTGGTCGGGACAGGGCCCTACGAGCAGTACTTC.

This clonotype was picked up many times. This sequence joins TRBV6-2 or TRBV6-3 and TRBJ2-1, with unresolved D. V was cut by 6 bases and J by 9 bases, with 15 bases left in between. CDR1 is MNHEY and CDR2 is SVGEGT in the germline V gene. This CDR3 comprises 13 residues. The CDR3 reads CASRKADTTEQFF. For the CDR3, the DNA is TGTGCCAGCAGAAAAGCAGACACAACTGAGCAGTTCTTC.

This clonotype has ten or more counts. A single base separates this from a much larger clone, so it may be a read error. The V gene is TRBV5-1, the J gene TRBJ2-1, with D possibly matching TRBD2 (8 bases). CDR3 size: 12 residues. Germline CDR1 and CDR2: SGHRS and YFSETQ. Between the trimmed V and J ends, which lost 7 bases and 7 bases, there was a span of 12 bases. The CDR3 sequence: CASREGANEQFF. CDR3 coding DNA: TGCGCCAGCCGGGAGGGGGCGAATGAGCAGTTCTTC.

At least ten counts were recorded for this clonotype. J is TRBJ2-5 and V is TRBV5-1; a weak D match, TRBD1 (6 bases). Between the trimmed V and J ends, which lost 0 bases and 8 bases, there was a span of 14 bases. In germline, CDR1 is SGHRS, CDR2 YFSETQ. The CDR3 is made up of 14 amino acids. As DNA, the CDR3 is TGCGCCAGCAGCTTGGTTGGGGGCTCGGGTACCCAGTACTTC. Translated, it gives CASSLVGGSGTQYF.